The 23 T cell receptor beta chains reported below all come from one sample, sequenced in a study of blood T cells in healthy people across ages. PCR was performed a second time for 7 to 11 cycles using a sample-barcoded 5' primer and a J-beta primer mix. MiXCR, run by TCRdb on the 5' RACE reads, gives a single entry per CDR3 protein. This table holds approximately 600,000 distinct CDR3 sequences, approximately 59% found once. The source material was blood. Receptors were obtained from a man in his sixties in good health.

The CDR3 here is CASSQARGQGARGNEKLFF. The CDR3, as DNA: TGCGCCAGCAGCCAAGCCCGGGGACAGGGGGCGCGGGGTAATGAAAAACTGTTTTTT. The rearrangement links TRBV4-1 to TRBJ1-4, with 12 bases fitting TRBD1. The V and J ends lost 1 base and 4 bases, in that order; junction bases with no gene match: 10. This CDR3 contains 19 residues. CDR1 and CDR2 (germline): MGHRA, YSYEKL.

The chain couples TRBV6-1 to TRBJ2-7, with 10 bases fitting TRBD2. Near its end, the DNA agrees better with TRBJ2-5, so the J call may be wrong. The CDR3 length is 14 residues. CDR1 is MNHNS and CDR2 is SASEGT in the germline V gene. The CDR3 loop reads CASTSGGAEETQYF. The CDR3 bases are TGTGCCAGCACCAGCGGGGGGGCGGAAGAGACCCAGTACTTC.

The V call is TRBV10-2, the J call TRBJ2-3; 7 bases match TRBD1. In germline, CDR1 is WSHSY, CDR2 SAAADI. The junction had 4 bases not matched to a gene; V was cut back by 2 bases and J by 5 bases. The CDR3 spans 14 residues. DNA of the CDR3: TGCGCCAGCAGTGAGACAGGGGCAGGAGATACGCAGTATTTT. This encodes CASSETGAGDTQYF.

This clonotype was detected only a few times. The chain employs TRBV28 and TRBJ2-7, with D perhaps matching TRBD2 (6 bases). Trimming stripped 5 bases from V and 7 bases from J, with 18 bases between. Per the germline V gene, CDR1 is MDHEN and CDR2 is SYDVKM. CDR3 length equals 14 residues. Written as DNA, the CDR3 is TGTGCCAGCAGTCAAGAGGACGGGAGTCGGGAGCAGTACTTC. This gives the protein CASSQEDGSREQYF.

The chain has TRBV2 and TRBJ2-4, with D possibly being TRBD1 or TRBD2 (6 bases each). Germline V gene sequence: CDR1 SNHLY, CDR2 FYNNEI. The V end lost 4 bases, the J end lost 9 bases, and 16 bases lay between the germline ends. The CDR3 runs 14 residues. CDR3 in amino acids: CASSAGGGRAIQYF. The CDR3 DNA reads TGTGCCAGCAGTGCTGGAGGGGGGCGGGCCATTCAGTACTTC. Together with reference TRBV2 and TRBJ2-4, the CDR3 gives the full variable domain: EPEVTQTPSHQVTQMGQEVILRCVPISNHLYFYWYRQILGQKVEFLVSFYNNEISEKSEIFDDQFSVERPDGSNFTLKIRSTKLEDSAMYFCASSAGGGRAIQYFGAGTRLSVL.

This clonotype was counted a few times. J is TRBJ2-3 and V is TRBV6-1, with D possibly being TRBD1 or TRBD2 (5 bases each). Looked up from germline, CDR1 is MNHNS and CDR2 is SASEGT. This CDR3 is 16 amino acids long. V was trimmed by 6 bases and J by 9 bases, leaving 25 bases between them. The CDR3 here is CASSALAGTLRGTQYF. The CDR3 DNA reads as TGTGCCAGCAGCGCTCTAGCAGGCACCCTTAGGGGCACGCAGTATTTT.

This clonotype was seen only a few times. The chain recombines TRBV10-3 with TRBJ1-1, with D hard to call. Germline V gene data show CDR1 as ENHRY and CDR2 as SYGVKD. This CDR3 region has 13 residues. Deletions cut 1 base from V and 6 bases from J, with 9 bases between. CDR3 bases: TGTGCCATCAGTGAGTTGGGAAGGTCTGAAGCTTTCTTT. Protein: CAISELGRSEAFF.

This chain uses TRBV11-2 with TRBJ2-4; 13 bases map to TRBD2. V shed 5 bases and J 13 bases; nucleotides not matched to a gene: 11. The CDR3 loop spans 15 amino acids. Germline loops: CDR1 SGHAT, CDR2 FQNNGV. The CDR3 reads CASSPSTSGGSQQYF. Written as DNA, the CDR3 is TGTGCCAGCAGCCCCTCGACTAGCGGGGGGAGCCAGCAGTACTTC. Together with reference TRBV11-2 and TRBJ2-4, the CDR3 gives the full variable domain: EAGVAQSPRYKIIEKRQSVAFWCNPISGHATLYWYQQILGQGPKLLIQFQNNGVVDDSQLPKDRFSAERLKGVDSTLKIQPAKLEDSAVYLCASSPSTSGGSQQYFGAGTRLSVL.

The chain carries TRBV5-1 and TRBJ2-7; no clear D gene. The CDR3 spans 15 residues. Germline V gene data show CDR1 as SGHRS and CDR2 as YFSETQ. V gave up 0 bases and J gave up 2 bases, with 12 bases separating them. The CDR3 sequence is CASSLVSSGTYEQYF. DNA for the CDR3: TGCGCCAGCAGCTTGGTGTCTAGTGGGACCTACGAGCAGTACTTC.

The chain employs TRBV2 and TRBJ2-6, with D uncertain. V was trimmed by 6 bases and J by 2 bases, leaving 11 bases between them. The CDR3 extends over 15 amino acids. Germline loops: CDR1 SNHLY, CDR2 FYNNEI. The CDR3 region has the DNA TGTGCCAGCAGCATAGGGATGACTGGGGCCAACGTCCTGACTTTC. This codes for CASSIGMTGANVLTF. Supplemented by reference TRBV2 and TRBJ2-6, the full variable domain reads EPEVTQTPSHQVTQMGQEVILRCVPISNHLYFYWYRQILGQKVEFLVSFYNNEISEKSEIFDDQFSVERPDGSNFTLKIRSTKLEDSAMYFCASSIGMTGANVLTFGAGSRLTVL.

This sequence joins TRBV29-1 and TRBJ1-4; no firm D call. V was pared by 5 bases and J by 0 bases, with 13 bases between. Germline loops: CDR1 SQVTM, CDR2 ANQGSEA. CDR3 length: 15 residues. The CDR3 coding sequence is TGCAGCGTTTCAGCGGGAGGCGCAACTAATGAAAAACTGTTTTTT. This sequence encodes CSVSAGGATNEKLFF. The whole variable domain, filled in from reference TRBV29-1 and TRBJ1-4, reads SAVISQKPSRDICQRGTSLTIQCQVDSQVTMMFWYRQQPGQSLTLIATANQGSEATYESGFVIDKFPISRPNLTFSTLTVSNMSPEDSSIYLCSVSAGGATNEKLFFGSGTQLSVL.

The count of this clonotype is one. The chain uses TRBV4-1 and TRBJ1-2; D is uncertain. This CDR3 spans 20 amino acids. Germline CDR1 and CDR2: MGHRA and YSYEKL. V shed 0 bases and J shed 0 bases, with 23 bases lying between them. The CDR3 sequence: CASSQDFWSRRQATNYGYTF. For the CDR3, the DNA is TGCGCCAGCAGCCAAGATTTTTGGTCCCGCCGCCAGGCAACTAACTATGGCTACACCTTC.

This chain joins TRBV25-1 and TRBJ2-5, with 9 bases identical to TRBD1. Trimming cost V 5 bases and J 13 bases; bases outside gene matches: 11. The CDR3 is 13 amino acids. The germline gives CDR1 MGHDK, CDR2 SYGVNS. The CDR3 coding sequence is TGTGCCAGCAGTAGTGCGACAGGGGGACTCTGGTACTTC. As protein: CASSSATGGLWYF.

The chain combines TRBV5-4 with TRBJ2-4, with a possible D match to TRBD2 (6 bases). Germline V gene sequence: CDR1 SGHNT, CDR2 YYREEE (reference sequence). The V and J ends lost 4 bases and 10 bases respectively, with 15 bases between them. CDR3 length equals 13 residues. The CDR3 sequence is CASSAPLDYIQYF. The CDR3 DNA reads as TGTGCCAGCAGCGCCCCGCTGGACTATATTCAGTACTTC.

This clonotype was detected only a few times. J is TRBJ2-3 and V is TRBV29-1, with a possible D match to TRBD2 (6 bases). Germline-derived CDR1 and CDR2 are SQVTM and ANQGSEA. This CDR3 comprises 14 residues. The V end was cut by 8 bases, the J end by 4 bases, with 19 bases between. In nucleotides, the CDR3 is TGCAGCACGTCCGGGCAGGGAGGTTCAGATACGCAGTATTTT. It translates to CSTSGQGGSDTQYF.

The chain joins TRBV28 to TRBJ2-1, with TRBD1 matching 9 bases. Per the germline V gene, CDR1 is MDHEN and CDR2 is SYDVKM. V was clipped by 5 bases and J by 6 bases; unmatched bases: 14. This CDR3 has 17 residues. CDR3 bases: TGTGCCAGCAGTCTCGGGGTACAGGGGGCGGGTCGCAATGAGCAGTTCTTC. Its protein product is CASSLGVQGAGRNEQFF.

CDR3 amino acids: CASGHDRGQAPLHF. DNA of the CDR3: TGTGCTAGTGGCCATGACAGGGGGCAGGCACCCCTCCACTTT. The rearrangement uses TRBV12-5 and TRBJ1-6; 10 bases are shared with TRBD1. CDR3 length equals 14 residues. J was trimmed by 11 bases and V by 6 bases; bases with no gene match: 7. In germline, CDR1 is LGHNT, CDR2 FRNRAP.

The chain recombines TRBV7-9 with TRBJ2-3; tentatively, D is TRBD1 or TRBD2 (7 bases each). The CDR3 sequence is 16 residues long. Trimming removed 4 bases from V and 1 base from J, with 15 bases in between. In germline, CDR1 is SEHNR, CDR2 FQNEAQ (reference sequence). The CDR3 region is CASSSTGTMGTDTQYF. For the CDR3, the DNA is TGTGCCAGCAGCTCGACAGGGACTATGGGCACAGATACGCAGTATTTT.

This clonotype was seen a single time. A much larger clone is a single base away; this may be a read error. V gene TRBV6-2 or TRBV6-3 combines with J gene TRBJ2-5; no clear D. In germline, CDR1 is MNHEY, CDR2 SVGEGT. Trimming shortened V by 6 bases and J by 13 bases, and 15 bases separated the two germline ends. The CDR3 length is 11 residues. The CDR3 spells CASSNSDELYF. For the CDR3, the DNA is TGTGCCAGCAGCAATTCGGACGAGCTGTACTTC.

The chain couples TRBV2 to TRBJ2-1; D is uncertain. The CDR3 length is 12 residues. The V end lost 7 bases, the J end lost 5 bases, and 9 bases lay between the germline ends. Germline lookup yields CDR1 SNHLY and CDR2 FYNNEI. The CDR3 sequence: CASNFGDNEQFF. Written as DNA, the CDR3 is TGTGCCAGCAATTTCGGTGACAATGAGCAGTTCTTC. Combining the CDR3 with reference TRBV2 and TRBJ2-1 gives the whole variable domain EPEVTQTPSHQVTQMGQEVILRCVPISNHLYFYWYRQILGQKVEFLVSFYNNEISEKSEIFDDQFSVERPDGSNFTLKIRSTKLEDSAMYFCASNFGDNEQFFGPGTRLTVL.

The genes are TRBV10-1 and TRBJ2-1; 10 nucleotides agree with TRBD2. In germline, CDR1 is WNHNN, CDR2 SYGVQD (reference sequence). CDR3 length: 16 amino acids. The J segment lost 10 bases and the V segment lost 0 bases, leaving 9 bases of the junction unmatched. CDR3 sequence reads: CASSESGIAGGKEQFF. CDR3 sequence (DNA): TGCGCCAGCAGTGAGTCGGGAATAGCGGGGGGTAAGGAGCAGTTCTTC.

V is TRBV7-2 and J is TRBJ2-1; D perhaps matches TRBD2 (7 bases). This CDR3 spans 15 amino acids. The V gene lost 0 bases and the J gene lost 8 bases, with 14 bases spanning the gap. Per the germline V gene, CDR1 is SGHTA and CDR2 is FQGNSA. The CDR3 region is CASSLAGGPWYEQFF. CDR3 coding DNA: TGTGCCAGCAGCTTAGCGGGGGGGCCTTGGTATGAGCAGTTCTTC.

The rearrangement joins TRBV21-1 to TRBJ1-5; the table's D call TRBD1 went unverified against the DNA. TRBV21-1 is given as a pseudogene. The CDR3 totals 15 residues. The CDR3 region is CASSSRDLQNQPQHF. CDR3 DNA: TGTGCCAGCAGCTCCCGGGACCTACAAAATCAGCCCCAGCATTTT.